This record concerns one T cell receptor beta chain sequence. The antigen is not known. This specimen includes other DNA sequences encoding the same CDR3. This sample was taken from a study of shared clonotypes between healthy human individuals. The germline gives CDR1 SGHRS, CDR2 YFSETQ. Trimming cost V 0 bases and J 3 bases; bases outside gene matches: 4. The CDR3 runs 15 residues. The healthy adult donors were HIV-negative and reported no recent acute infections or vaccinations. Under the authors' procedure: ImmunoSEQ junction-only sequences lacked quality scores, so their filtering differed. Generated by immunoSEQ multiplex PCR, the TCRdb table keeps only in-frame clones and is missing some. D and trimming come from the DNA, and the V and J calls and clone size come from that table. The sample has roughly 2,300,000 clones, 92% seen once. Study-level results: Naive subsets generally had larger estimated richness than memory subsets. Compared with clonotypes that all four donors shared, non-shared clonotypes had lower generation probabilities.

The genes are TRBV5-1 and TRBJ2-7; TRBD1 aligns across 9 bases. The sequence derives from a man aged 18 to 30 in good health. Some clones in this sample may be carry-over from other donors' samples. The sample taken for sequencing was naive CD4+ T cells from PBMCs. Subset described: CD45RA+ positively selected. DNA of the CDR3: TGCGCCAGCAGCTTGGCCGGACAGGGGTACTACGAGCAGTACTTC. The encoded protein is CASSLAGQGYYEQYF.